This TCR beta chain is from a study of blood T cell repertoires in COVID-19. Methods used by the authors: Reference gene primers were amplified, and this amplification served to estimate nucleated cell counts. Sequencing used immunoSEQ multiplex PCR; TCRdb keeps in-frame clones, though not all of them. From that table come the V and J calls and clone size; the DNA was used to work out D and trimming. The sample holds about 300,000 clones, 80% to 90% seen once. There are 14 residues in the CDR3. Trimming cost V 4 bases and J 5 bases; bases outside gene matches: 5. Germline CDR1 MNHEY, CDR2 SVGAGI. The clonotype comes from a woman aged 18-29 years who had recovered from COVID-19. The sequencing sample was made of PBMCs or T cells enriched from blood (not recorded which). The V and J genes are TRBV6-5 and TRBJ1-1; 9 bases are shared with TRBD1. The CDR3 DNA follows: TGTGCCAGCAGTTCCCGGACAGGGGCAACTGAAGCTTTCTTT. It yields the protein CASSSRTGATEAFF.